This is a list of T cell receptor beta chains from one sample in a study of human T cells and chemical hapten exposure. TCRdb reprocessed the RACE reads via MiXCR and lists one record per CDR3 protein. The repertoire holds some 62,000 distinct CDR3 sequences, with 8% to 13% as singletons. This material consisted of whole blood, taken in connection with sensitization to the hapten diphenylcyclopropenone (DPC). Every receptor here comes from a woman aged 25-40 years with alopecia areata. Some clones in this sample may be carry-over from other donors' samples. Each CDR3 is given with its conserved first and last residue. D genes are given only for firm matches. Clone size appears in some rows only: once, few, many, or a class for an expanded clone.

j_gene: TRBJ2-3; abundance: many; d_gene: TRBD1; v_gene: TRBV6-5; CDR3aa: CASRPLTGTGLGTDTQYF; CDR3nt: TGTGCCAGCAGGCCCTTGACCGGGACAGGGTTGGGCACAGATACGCAGTATTTT
j_gene: TRBJ2-3; abundance: NA; d_gene: NA; v_gene: TRBV10-3; CDR3aa: CAISESVGRTDTQYF; CDR3nt: TGTGCCATCAGTGAGTCGGTGGGCCGCACAGATACGCAGTATTTT
j_gene: TRBJ1-5; abundance: NA; d_gene: TRBD1; v_gene: TRBV6-1; CDR3aa: CASTGDRGQPQHF; CDR3nt: TGTGCCAGCACTGGGGACAGGGGGCAGCCCCAGCATTTT
j_gene: TRBJ2-2; abundance: many; d_gene: NA; v_gene: TRBV5-4; CDR3aa: CASSLTGNTGELFF; CDR3nt: TGTGCCAGCAGCTTGACAGGGAACACCGGGGAGCTGTTTTTT
j_gene: TRBJ2-2; abundance: many; d_gene: TRBD1; v_gene: TRBV29-1; CDR3aa: CSVVTGGFGELFF; CDR3nt: TGCAGCGTTGTAACAGGGGGCTTCGGGGAGCTGTTTTTT
j_gene: TRBJ2-5; abundance: NA; d_gene: TRBD1; v_gene: TRBV24-1; CDR3aa: CATSGSGGEVQETQYF; CDR3nt: TGTGCCACCAGTGGCTCAGGGGGCGAAGTCCAAGAGACCCAGTACTTC
j_gene: TRBJ1-4; abundance: NA; d_gene: NA; v_gene: TRBV18; CDR3aa: CASSPRSTTNEKLFF; CDR3nt: TGTGCCAGCTCACCACGTTCCACAACTAATGAAAAACTGTTTTTT
j_gene: TRBJ1-1; abundance: NA; d_gene: NA; v_gene: TRBV28; CDR3aa: CASSLKLFLTEAFF; CDR3nt: TGTGCCAGCAGTTTAAAACTCTTCCTCACTGAAGCTTTCTTT
j_gene: TRBJ2-2; abundance: many; d_gene: TRBD2; v_gene: TRBV5-1; CDR3aa: CASSLPSSGKNTGELFF; CDR3nt: TGCGCCAGCAGCTTGCCTTCTAGCGGGAAGAACACCGGGGAGCTGTTTTTT
j_gene: TRBJ2-2; abundance: many; d_gene: NA; v_gene: TRBV18; CDR3aa: CASSLNPSPAGELFF; CDR3nt: TGTGCCAGCTCGCTGAACCCCAGTCCGGCCGGGGAGCTGTTTTTT
j_gene: TRBJ1-2; abundance: many; d_gene: NA; v_gene: TRBV6-6; CDR3aa: CASSSGNYGYTF; CDR3nt: TGTGCCAGCAGTTCAGGGAACTATGGCTACACCTTC
j_gene: TRBJ1-1; abundance: many; d_gene: TRBD1; v_gene: TRBV11-2; CDR3aa: CASSPRAGGQAFF; CDR3nt: TGTGCCAGCAGCCCCCGGGCAGGGGGACAAGCTTTCTTT
j_gene: TRBJ2-5; abundance: NA; d_gene: NA; v_gene: TRBV30; CDR3aa: CAWTPGTRETQYF; CDR3nt: TGTGCCTGGACTCCGGGGACAAGGGAGACCCAGTACTTC
j_gene: TRBJ2-3; abundance: NA; d_gene: NA; v_gene: TRBV20-1; CDR3aa: CSARDQVATDTQYF; CDR3nt: TGCAGTGCTAGAGATCAGGTCGCGACAGATACGCAGTATTTT
j_gene: TRBJ2-7; abundance: NA; d_gene: TRBD1; v_gene: TRBV28; CDR3aa: CASPTGGSYEQYF; CDR3nt: TGTGCCAGCCCAACAGGGGGTTCCTACGAGCAGTACTTC
j_gene: TRBJ2-7; abundance: NA; d_gene: NA; v_gene: TRBV12-3/TRBV12-4; CDR3aa: CASSLGGPYEQYF; CDR3nt: TGTGCCAGCAGTCTCGGTGGGCCCTACGAGCAGTACTTC
j_gene: TRBJ2-2; abundance: NA; d_gene: NA; v_gene: TRBV5-1; CDR3aa: CASSRMAGELFF; CDR3nt: TGCGCCAGCAGTCGGATGGCCGGGGAGCTGTTTTTT
j_gene: TRBJ2-1; abundance: many; d_gene: TRBD2; v_gene: TRBV10-3; CDR3aa: CAIRTSLTSAYNEQFF; CDR3nt: TGTGCCATCAGAACCTCTCTTACTAGCGCCTACAATGAGCAGTTCTTC
j_gene: TRBJ1-5; abundance: NA; d_gene: NA; v_gene: TRBV9; CDR3aa: CASSAGDGGPQHF; CDR3nt: TGTGCCAGCAGCGCCGGCGACGGGGGCCCCCAGCATTTT
j_gene: TRBJ1-4; abundance: many; d_gene: NA; v_gene: TRBV5-8; CDR3aa: CASSLGGFEKLFF; CDR3nt: TGTGCCAGCAGCCTGGGGGGATTTGAAAAACTGTTTTTT
j_gene: TRBJ1-1; abundance: NA; d_gene: NA; v_gene: TRBV7-9; CDR3aa: CASSLEEGTEAFF; CDR3nt: TGTGCCAGCAGCTTGGAGGAAGGGACTGAAGCTTTCTTT
j_gene: TRBJ2-5; abundance: NA; d_gene: NA; v_gene: TRBV10-2; CDR3aa: CASSESSPQETQYF; CDR3nt: TGCGCCAGCAGTGAGTCGAGTCCTCAAGAGACCCAGTACTTC
j_gene: TRBJ1-2; abundance: many; d_gene: NA; v_gene: TRBV6-5; CDR3aa: CASSGQALHGYTF; CDR3nt: TGTGCCAGCAGTGGTCAGGCGCTCCATGGCTACACCTTC
j_gene: TRBJ2-1; abundance: NA; d_gene: TRBD2; v_gene: TRBV29-1; CDR3aa: CSVLRPLADPNEQFF; CDR3nt: TGCAGCGTCCTCAGGCCCCTAGCGGACCCCAATGAGCAGTTCTTC
j_gene: TRBJ2-3; abundance: many; d_gene: NA; v_gene: TRBV7-8; CDR3aa: CASSLVGPGLTADTQYF; CDR3nt: TGTGCCAGCAGCTTAGTCGGACCGGGCCTCACAGCGGATACGCAGTATTTT
j_gene: TRBJ1-1; abundance: many; d_gene: TRBD1; v_gene: TRBV7-9; CDR3aa: CASTGGDRLLAEAFF; CDR3nt: TGTGCCAGCACAGGTGGGGACAGGTTGTTGGCTGAAGCTTTCTTT
j_gene: TRBJ1-5; abundance: NA; d_gene: NA; v_gene: TRBV5-1; CDR3aa: CASSLTPSTPDWGHQPQHF; CDR3nt: TGCGCCAGCAGCTTGACCCCCAGCACGCCCGATTGGGGGCATCAGCCCCAGCATTTT
j_gene: TRBJ2-7; abundance: few; d_gene: NA; v_gene: TRBV7-2; CDR3aa: CASSPSGTGLYEQYF; CDR3nt: TGTGCCAGCAGCCCCTCCGGGACTGGTCTCTACGAGCAGTACTTC
j_gene: TRBJ2-1; abundance: many; d_gene: NA; v_gene: TRBV4-3; CDR3aa: CASSQEHFSGASYNEQFF; CDR3nt: TGCGCCAGCAGCCAGGAACACTTCTCAGGGGCCTCCTACAATGAGCAGTTCTTC
j_gene: TRBJ2-3; abundance: NA; d_gene: TRBD2; v_gene: TRBV2; CDR3aa: CASRATSGNADTQYF; CDR3nt: TGTGCCAGCAGAGCGACTAGCGGGAACGCAGATACGCAGTATTTT
j_gene: TRBJ2-7; abundance: NA; d_gene: NA; v_gene: TRBV11-2; CDR3aa: CASSQHYEQYF; CDR3nt: TGTGCCAGCAGCCAACACTACGAGCAGTACTTC
j_gene: TRBJ1-1; abundance: many; d_gene: NA; v_gene: TRBV2; CDR3aa: CASSPGRATEAFF; CDR3nt: TGTGCCAGCAGCCCCGGACGGGCAACTGAAGCTTTCTTT
j_gene: TRBJ1-6; abundance: few; d_gene: TRBD1; v_gene: TRBV20-1; CDR3aa: CSASRTGKDSPLHF; CDR3nt: TGCAGTGCCTCTAGGACAGGGAAAGATTCACCCCTCCACTTT
j_gene: TRBJ2-3; abundance: many; d_gene: NA; v_gene: TRBV30; CDR3aa: CAWSVTRESTDTQYF; CDR3nt: TGTGCCTGGAGTGTTACTAGGGAGAGCACAGATACGCAGTATTTT
j_gene: TRBJ2-6; abundance: few; d_gene: NA; v_gene: TRBV5-4; CDR3aa: CASSPAAGAGANVLTF; CDR3nt: TGTGCCAGCAGCCCGGCGGCAGGGGCTGGGGCCAACGTCCTGACTTTC
j_gene: TRBJ2-6; abundance: NA; d_gene: NA; v_gene: TRBV11-2; CDR3aa: CASTQLARTGANVLTF; CDR3nt: TGTGCCAGCACCCAACTCGCTAGAACCGGGGCCAACGTCCTGACTTTC
j_gene: TRBJ1-5; abundance: many; d_gene: NA; v_gene: TRBV6-6; CDR3aa: CASSYSGTQHF; CDR3nt: TGTGCCAGCAGTTACTCGGGAACCCAGCATTTT
j_gene: TRBJ1-5; abundance: few; d_gene: NA; v_gene: TRBV6-2/TRBV6-3; CDR3aa: CAPGRPGQKRGPQHF; CDR3nt: TGTGCCCCCGGACGGCCGGGACAAAAGAGGGGGCCCCAGCATTTT
j_gene: TRBJ2-3; abundance: many; d_gene: TRBD1; v_gene: TRBV5-6; CDR3aa: CASSFDRGPTDTQYF; CDR3nt: TGTGCCAGCAGCTTCGACAGGGGACCGACAGATACGCAGTATTTT
j_gene: TRBJ2-1; abundance: many; d_gene: NA; v_gene: TRBV18; CDR3aa: CATRGVAAHEQFF; CDR3nt: TGTGCCACCCGAGGAGTAGCAGCCCATGAGCAGTTCTTC